The 15 T cell receptor beta chains in this list originate from one sample, sequenced in a study of cytomegalovirus exposure and HLA in healthy donors. Repertoires were generated with immunoSEQ multiplex PCR, while TCRdb's copy carries only in-frame clones and drops some. The table has about 78,000 clones, 90% to 96% seen once. The sequencing sample was made of PBMCs. The origin of the receptors is a man in his late teens or twenties in good health and CMV-seropositive.

The chain recombines TRBV9 with TRBJ2-7; TRBD1 matches at 8 bases. V was clipped by 4 bases and J by 7 bases; unmatched bases: 22. The CDR3 spans 18 residues. Germline V gene sequence: CDR1 SGDLS, CDR2 YYNGEE. The CDR3 nucleotides are TGTGCCAGCAGCAACTCCCACAACCCGGGACAGGCGTCCCCTGAGCAGTACTTC. Encoded protein: CASSNSHNPGQASPEQYF.

This chain connects TRBV6-5 to TRBJ2-1; D may be TRBD2 (5 bases). V was clipped by 0 bases and J by 9 bases, with 9 bases between them. The CDR3 extends over 13 amino acids. Germline V gives CDR1 MNHEY, CDR2 SVGAGI. The CDR3 here is CASSYSEGSEQFF. The DNA for the CDR3 is TGTGCCAGCAGTTACTCTGAGGGAAGTGAGCAGTTCTTC.

The CDR3: CASSLTGATPKNIQYF. The CDR3 nucleotides read TGTGCCAGCAGCCTGACAGGGGCAACACCCAAAAACATTCAGTACTTC. This rearrangement joins TRBV6-6 to TRBJ2-4; TRBD1 matches at 8 bases. CDR1 and CDR2 from the germline V gene are MNHNY and SVGAGI (reference sequence). V dropped 6 bases and J dropped 2; count of bases not matched to a gene: 9. This CDR3 contains 16 residues.

The chain uses TRBV7-3 and TRBJ2-3; D remains unclear. Trimming took 3 bases from V and 7 from J, leaving 14 bases between them. The germline CDR1 and CDR2 sequences are SGHTA and FQGTGA. CDR3 length equals 14 residues. CDR3 in amino acids: CASSLGLVENTQYF. CDR3 sequence (DNA): TGTGCCAGCAGCTTGGGCCTCGTCGAGAATACGCAGTATTTT.

The chain employs TRBV10-2 and TRBJ2-7; 8 bases are a match to TRBD2. The CDR3 length is 15 residues. CDR1 and CDR2 (germline): WSHSY, SAAADI. V was pared by 6 bases and J by 5 bases, with 12 bases of the junction left unmatched. CDR3 region: CASRFFLAGRDEQYF. The CDR3 DNA reads as TGCGCCAGCAGGTTTTTTTTAGCGGGGCGGGACGAGCAGTACTTC.

This clone showed up just once. V usage is TRBV30 and J usage is TRBJ2-7, with TRBD2 matching over 10 bases. V shed 2 bases, J shed 2 bases, and the junction held 12 bases outside the gene matches. Germline CDR1 and CDR2: GTSNPN and SVGIG (reference sequence). The CDR3 consists of 17 residues. The chain's CDR3 is CAWSFGGLAAGTYEQYF. For the CDR3, the DNA is TGTGCCTGGAGTTTCGGCGGACTAGCGGCTGGGACCTACGAGCAGTACTTC. Full variable domain (remainder filled in from reference TRBV30 and TRBJ2-7): SQTIHQWPATLVQPVGSPLSLECTVEGTSNPNLYWYRQAAGRGLQLLFYSVGIGQISSEVPQNLSASRPQDRQFILSSKKLLLSDSGFYLCAWSFGGLAAGTYEQYFGPGTRLTVT.

The rearrangement links TRBV2 to TRBJ1-1, with TRBD1 as a possible D gene (6 bases). V gave up 4 bases and J gave up 0 bases, with 12 bases separating them. Germline CDR1 is SNHLY and CDR2 is FYNNEI. This CDR3 region has 15 residues. Here the CDR3 reads CASSVDRTLNTEAFF. CDR3 bases: TGTGCCAGCAGTGTGGACAGAACTTTGAACACTGAAGCTTTCTTT.

This clone was recorded only once. The rearrangement links TRBV5-4 to TRBJ2-1; TRBD2 matches 7 bases. Trimming at V came to 2 bases and at J to 9 bases, leaving 5 bases not matched to a gene. Germline V lookup: CDR1 SGHNT, CDR2 YYREEE (reference sequence). The CDR3 consists of 13 residues. CDR3 sequence reads: CASSFRERGEQFF. CDR3 DNA sequence: TGTGCCAGCAGCTTTCGGGAGCGGGGTGAGCAGTTCTTC.

Note on this clone: One junction end disagrees with the germline gene, perhaps due to a read error. The V gene is TRBV7-9, the J gene TRBJ1-5, with 8 bases aligning to TRBD1. CDR3 size: 14 residues. The germline gives CDR1 SEHNR, CDR2 FQNEAQ (reference sequence). CDR3 region: CASSFGTGNQPQHF. CDR3 DNA sequence: TGTGCCAGCAGTTTCGGGACAGGTAATCAACCCCAGCATTTT.

The DNA of the CDR3 is TGTGCCAGCAGCTTTCCCGGGACAGACTATGGCTACACCTTC. It is translated as CASSFPGTDYGYTF. This rearrangement joins TRBV5-6 to TRBJ1-2, with 7 bases matching TRBD1. Germline CDR1 and CDR2: SGHDT and YYEEEE. J lost 3 bases, V lost 2 bases, and 4 bases had no gene match. CDR3 length: 14 amino acids.

This chain joins TRBV15 and TRBJ1-1; D unresolved. The germline V and J ends were trimmed by 0 bases and 0 bases, with 14 bases remaining between them. Germline-derived CDR1 and CDR2 are LNHNV and YYDKDF (reference sequence). The CDR3 is made up of 17 amino acids. The CDR3: CATSRETVEILNTEAFF. CDR3 DNA: TGTGCCACCAGCAGAGAAACGGTCGAGATACTGAACACTGAAGCTTTCTTT.

This chain connects TRBV11-1 to TRBJ2-7; no definite D call. The CDR3 is 16 residues long. The germline CDR1 and CDR2 sequences are SGHAT and FQDESV (reference sequence). Between the trimmed V and J ends, which lost 3 bases and 0 bases, there was a span of 15 bases. The CDR3 spells CASSFDSPMSSYEQYF. Here the CDR3 DNA reads TGTGCCAGCAGCTTCGACTCGCCCATGAGCTCCTACGAGCAGTACTTC.

The chain carries TRBV10-2 and TRBJ1-5, with D possibly matching TRBD1 (6 bases). There are 15 residues in the CDR3. Germline V gives CDR1 WSHSY, CDR2 SAAADI. Trimming took off 0 bases at V and 9 bases at J, with 15 bases between the two ends. In DNA, the CDR3 is TGCGCCAGCAGTGAGTCAGAAAGGGGGGGTCGGCCCCAGCATTTT. Translation: CASSESERGGRPQHF.

The genes are TRBV2 and TRBJ1-3; 7 bases match TRBD1. CDR3 length: 14 residues. Trimming took 6 bases from V and 7 from J; bases not matched to a gene: 9. CDR1 is SNHLY, CDR2 FYNNEI, per germline. The CDR3 here is CASSSGAGGNTIYF. The CDR3 DNA sequence: TGTGCCAGCAGCTCCGGGGCAGGGGGGAACACCATATATTTT.

This chain uses TRBV9 with TRBJ2-5; 10 positions match TRBD2. The CDR3 consists of 16 residues. Germline V CDR1 and CDR2: SGDLS, YYNGEE. V lost 0 bases and J lost 4; bases outside the gene matches: 6. DNA of the CDR3: TGTGCCAGCAGCGTAGAGTCGCCTAGCGGGAGAGAGACCCAGTACTTC. This sequence encodes CASSVESPSGRETQYF.